The present T cell receptor (beta chain) was sequenced within a study of cytomegalovirus exposure and HLA in healthy donors. The V gene's germline CDR1 is LNHDA and CDR2 SQIVND (reference sequence). This CDR3 comprises 15 residues. With 60 Vbeta and 13 Jbeta primers, the PCR was carried out. Method: immunoSEQ multiplex PCR; TCRdb's copy keeps in-frame clones and lacks some. The table includes some 91,000 clones, around 59% detected once. This clone has just a few counts. Its specificity is not known. A junction end diverges from the germline sequence, so it may reflect a read error. Overall study results and limits: TCR beta chains numbering 164 were designated cytomegalovirus-associated. Productive status was seen about 90% or about 30% of the time for most TCR beta V segments in an earlier analysis. The later analysis indicated that the majority of CMV-associated TCR beta chains appeared HLA-restricted. Across all donors, roughly uniform sequencing depth was an assumption of the presence/absence analyses.

The receptor was isolated from a human donor in good health. V is TRBV19 and J is TRBJ2-2; 7 nucleotides align to TRBD2. Sequencing was done on a sample of PBMCs. DNA for the CDR3: TGTGCCAGTAGTATAGAACTAGCGAAGACCGGGGAGCTGTTTTTT. Translated: CASSIELAKTGELFF.